This TCR beta chain comes out of a study of blood T cell repertoires in COVID-19 (dated by TCRdb to between 2020 and 2021). For context, the study as a whole: Collaborator samples came from the United States, Italy and Spain and covered acute and convalescent phases of COVID-19. HLA class I and class II types, where available, came from metadata supplied by the sample provider rather than from assay-based typing. The repertoires were released in a freely available public database intended as a resource for research on the immune response to SARS-CoV-2. Subjects who had been exposed to COVID-19, were actively infected with it, or had recovered from it provided the deeply sampled blood TCRbeta repertoires that made up the dataset. The sample metadata nearly always contained a de-identified subject ID, COVID-19 status, age in years and sex. The samples were drawn from two sources: the first 160 participants of the ongoing ImmuneRACE study, and 1,200 or so subjects contributed by 6 global collaborators. The prospective study material was composed of cDNA or gDNA derived from T cells, B-cell-depleted T cells, or PBMCs. Paper-wide results and their limitations: How much clinical and demographic metadata was included differed by source and by participant, and the metadata was provided uncurated.

A second Seattle source provided samples from volunteer blood donors who had recovered from COVID-19. The collaborating institutions used their own protocols to collect whole blood in K2EDTA tubes. Collaborator samples were shipped for TCRbeta analysis as frozen whole blood, isolated PBMCs, or DNA extracted from either sample type. The immunoSEQ Assay, a bias-controlled multiplex PCR, was used to amplify TCRbeta CDR3 regions from genomic DNA. Processing in the source paper ran as follows. Within the assay, amplification of reference gene primers was used to estimate how many nucleated cells each sample contained. To quantify the absolute abundance of each unique TCRbeta CDR3 rearrangement, sequence reads were collapsed and filtered. For each sample, productive Simpson clonality was calculated by taking the square root of Simpson's diversity index across productive rearrangements. The source is immuneACCESS, and TCRdb retained only in-frame sequences with V and J called. Part of the clones is not carried over; for the studies checked, unresolved V genes explain less than half of this, and the remainder is unexplained. That table is the source of V, J and clone size, and D and trimming were worked out from the DNA. Across this sample there are approximately 170,000 clones, with approximately 80% seen only once. The ten largest clonotypes hold approximately 12% of the sample.

A remark on this clone: Its cognate antigen has yet to be identified. The sample holds no much larger clone one base away, and base qualities are not on file.

The CDR3 spans 12 residues, from the cysteine through the phenylalanine. Of all the DNA, just the CDR3 is kept, 36 bases in frame from base 1. CDR1 and CDR2 are read off the germline V gene (reference sequence) as LGHDT and YNNKEL. V and J lose 5 bases and 6 bases, and a span of 8 bases separates them. Rearrangement joined TRBV3-1 (or the pseudogene TRBV3-2) to TRBJ2-1; the D gene lacks a confident call. The receptor's source is a man in his 70s who had recovered from COVID-19. The sample comprised peripheral blood. The CDR3 region reads CASSTIPNEQFF. The DNA sequence is given as TGTGCCAGCAGCACAATTCCCAATGAGCAGTTCTTC.